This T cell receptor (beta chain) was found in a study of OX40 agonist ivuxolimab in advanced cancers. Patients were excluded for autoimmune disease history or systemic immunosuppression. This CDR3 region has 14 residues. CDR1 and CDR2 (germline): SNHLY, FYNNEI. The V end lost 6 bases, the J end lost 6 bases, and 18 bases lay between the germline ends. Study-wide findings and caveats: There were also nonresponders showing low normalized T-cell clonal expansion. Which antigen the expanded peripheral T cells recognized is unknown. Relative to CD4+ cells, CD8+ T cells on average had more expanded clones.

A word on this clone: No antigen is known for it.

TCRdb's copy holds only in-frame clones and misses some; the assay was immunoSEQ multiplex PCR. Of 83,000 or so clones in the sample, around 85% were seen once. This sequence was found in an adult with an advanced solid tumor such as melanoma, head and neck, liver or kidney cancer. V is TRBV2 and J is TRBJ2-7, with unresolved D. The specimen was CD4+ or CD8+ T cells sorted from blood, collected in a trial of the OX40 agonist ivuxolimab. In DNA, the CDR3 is TGTGCCAGCAGCGCGTCATTCCGGGCTGCCGAGCAGTACTTC. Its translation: CASSASFRAAEQYF.